This TCR beta chain is from a study of blood T cells in healthy people across ages. Study-wide results and caveats: When set beside aged donors, long-lived donors presented more naive CD4+ cells and higher diversity.

As to this clonotype: The antigen is not known.

This CDR3 is built from 16 residues. Trimming took 2 bases from V and 4 from J; bases not matched to a gene: 9. CDR1 and CDR2 from the germline V gene are MNHEY and SVGAGI. For the second PCR, which ran for roughly 6 to 11 cycles, a sample-barcoded 5' primer and a J-beta primer mix were used. TCRdb passed the 5' RACE reads through MiXCR, listing each CDR3 protein once. Of approximately 1.5 million distinct CDR3 sequences detected, about 31% appear once; the ten largest clones hold approximately 10%. Ranging in age from about 6 to 95, the donors were healthy Caucasian individuals from Russia. The chain uses TRBV6-5 and TRBJ2-5; 8 bases are shared with TRBD2. The TCR sequence derives from a woman in her 30s in good health. The sample was blood. DNA of the CDR3: TGTGCCAGCAGTTACCAGAGCGGGGGCCTTTTAGAGACCCAGTACTTC. Translated, it gives CASSYQSGGLLETQYF.